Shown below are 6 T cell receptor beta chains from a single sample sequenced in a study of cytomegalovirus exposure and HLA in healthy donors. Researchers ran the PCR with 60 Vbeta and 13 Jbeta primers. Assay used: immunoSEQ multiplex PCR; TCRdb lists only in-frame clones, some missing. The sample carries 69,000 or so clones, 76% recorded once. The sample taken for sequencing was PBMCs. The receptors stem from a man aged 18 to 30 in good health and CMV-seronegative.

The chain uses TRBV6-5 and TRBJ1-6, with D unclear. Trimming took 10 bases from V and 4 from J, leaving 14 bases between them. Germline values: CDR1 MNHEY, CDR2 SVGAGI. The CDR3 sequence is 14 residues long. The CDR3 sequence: CATMEAEYNSPLHF. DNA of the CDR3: TGTGCCACCATGGAGGCGGAGTATAATTCACCCCTCCACTTT.

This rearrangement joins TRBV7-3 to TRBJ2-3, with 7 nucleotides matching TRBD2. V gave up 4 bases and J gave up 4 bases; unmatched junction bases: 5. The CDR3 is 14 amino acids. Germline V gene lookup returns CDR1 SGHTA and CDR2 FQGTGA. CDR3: CASSSGGGSDTQYF. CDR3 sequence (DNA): TGTGCCAGCAGCTCGGGGGGAGGGTCAGATACGCAGTATTTT.

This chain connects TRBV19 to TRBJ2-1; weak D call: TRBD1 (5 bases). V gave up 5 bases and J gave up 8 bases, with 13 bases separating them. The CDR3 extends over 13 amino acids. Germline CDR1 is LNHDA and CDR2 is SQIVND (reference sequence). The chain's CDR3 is CASSFQGGDEQFF. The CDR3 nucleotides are TGTGCCAGTAGTTTCCAGGGTGGCGATGAGCAGTTCTTC. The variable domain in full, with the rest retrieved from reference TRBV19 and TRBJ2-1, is DGGITQSPKYLFRKEGQNVTLSCEQNLNHDAMYWYRQDPGQGLRLIYYSQIVNDFQKGDIAEGYSVSREKKESFPLTVTSAQKNPTAFYLCASSFQGGDEQFFGPGTRLTVL.

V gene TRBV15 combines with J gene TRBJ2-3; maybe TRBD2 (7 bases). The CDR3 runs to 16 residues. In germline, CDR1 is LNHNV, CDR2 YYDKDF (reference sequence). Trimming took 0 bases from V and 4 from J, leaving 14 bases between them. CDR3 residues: CATSRDLGGGPDTQYF. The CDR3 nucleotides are TGTGCCACCAGCAGAGATCTGGGGGGGGGCCCAGATACGCAGTATTTT.

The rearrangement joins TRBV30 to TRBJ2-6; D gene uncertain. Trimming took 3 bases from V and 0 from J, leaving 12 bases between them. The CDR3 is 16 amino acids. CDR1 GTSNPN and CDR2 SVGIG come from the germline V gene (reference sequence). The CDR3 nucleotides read TGTGCCTGGAGCGAGTTAATCACCTCTGGGGCCAACGTCCTGACTTTC. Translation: CAWSELITSGANVLTF.

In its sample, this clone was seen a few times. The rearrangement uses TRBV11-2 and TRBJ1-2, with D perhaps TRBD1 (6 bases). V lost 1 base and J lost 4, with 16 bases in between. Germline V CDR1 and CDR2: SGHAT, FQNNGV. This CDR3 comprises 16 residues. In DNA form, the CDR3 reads TGTGCCAGCAGCTTAGCGGCCCCAGGACAGAGCTATGGCTACACCTTC. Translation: CASSLAAPGQSYGYTF.